This T cell receptor beta chain was obtained from a study of shared clonotypes between healthy human individuals. Researchers drew on about 90 million PBMCs for genomic DNA from unsorted samples. Assay: immunoSEQ multiplex PCR; the TCRdb copy retains only in-frame clones and omits some. This sample has around 480,000 clones, with approximately 79% found just once. Germline assignment: CDR1 LNHNV and CDR2 YYDKDF (reference sequence). V lost 1 base, J lost 5 bases, and 16 bases lay in between. There are 16 residues in the CDR3. Source material: PBMCs. This TCR was sampled from a woman aged 40 to 55 in good health. Some clones in this sample may be carry-over from other donors' samples. This chain links TRBV15 with TRBJ2-3; perhaps D is TRBD1 or TRBD2 (5 bases each). Here the CDR3 DNA reads TGTGCCACCAGCAGAGGGAGATGGACTGGGGGAGATACGCAGTATTTT. It translates to CATSRGRWTGGDTQYF.